These 10 T cell receptor beta chains came from one sample sequenced in a study of blood T cell repertoires in COVID-19. This table comes from immunoSEQ multiplex PCR, and its TCRdb copy is limited to in-frame clones, with some not included. The sample lists roughly 150,000 clones; 65% to 85% were seen once. The specimen sequenced was peripheral blood. The source is a woman aged 45-65 years with acute or convalescent COVID-19.

This sequence joins TRBV5-1 and TRBJ2-2, with 7 bases matching TRBD1. J was trimmed by 4 bases and V by 7 bases; bases with no gene match: 10. Germline V gene lookup returns CDR1 SGHRS and CDR2 YFSETQ. The CDR3 runs 15 residues. The CDR3 nucleotides read TGCGCCAGCGGCCTGGGACAGATCGGCACCGGGGAGCTGTTTTTT. Its protein product is CASGLGQIGTGELFF.

V gene TRBV27 combines with J gene TRBJ1-2; 7 bases map to TRBD1. CDR3 length: 14 amino acids. Losses at the gene ends were 6 bases for V and 4 bases for J; bases not matched to a gene: 8. Germline V gene data show CDR1 as MNHEY and CDR2 as SMNVEV (reference sequence). The CDR3 reads CASRQTGMSYGYTF. The CDR3 DNA is TGTGCCAGCAGGCAGACAGGGATGAGCTATGGCTACACCTTC.

The rearrangement uses TRBV5-8 and TRBJ1-5, with D perhaps matching TRBD1 (6 bases). The CDR3 extends over 15 amino acids. In germline, CDR1 is SGHTS, CDR2 YDEGEE. V shed 3 bases and J shed 1 base, with 11 bases lying between them. The CDR3 sequence: CASSSEGHSNQPQHF. In DNA form, the CDR3 reads TGTGCCAGCAGCTCCGAGGGACACAGCAATCAGCCCCAGCATTTT.

The J gene is TRBJ1-5, the V gene TRBV7-6, with D possibly being TRBD1 (5 bases). Germline V gives CDR1 SGHVS, CDR2 FNYEAQ. The ends were cut back, 1 base at V and 4 bases at J, with 8 bases in the middle. The CDR3 contains 14 residues. This chain's CDR3 is CASSLVQGNQPQHF. In DNA form, the CDR3 reads TGTGCCAGCAGCTTAGTGCAGGGTAATCAGCCCCAGCATTTT.

The chain employs TRBV4-1 and TRBJ2-3; 7 positions match TRBD2. There are 17 residues in the CDR3. The germline CDR1 and CDR2 sequences are MGHRA and YSYEKL. V lost 0 bases to trimming and J lost 4 bases; unmatched junction nucleotides: 10. The DNA of the CDR3 is TGCGCCAGCAGCCAAGAATCTCTAGCGGTGGGTTCAGATACGCAGTATTTT. This codes for CASSQESLAVGSDTQYF.

This clone appeared a single time. V gene TRBV6-5 combines with J gene TRBJ1-1, with TRBD1 matching 8 bases. The germline V gene has CDR1 MNHEY and CDR2 SVGAGI. Trimming at V came to 6 bases and at J to 3 bases, leaving 3 bases not matched to a gene. This CDR3 comprises 13 residues. CDR3 DNA sequence: TGTGCCAGCAGCCCACAGGGGGACACTGAAGCTTTCTTT. It specifies CASSPQGDTEAFF.

The chain combines TRBV7-2 with TRBJ2-4; 12 nucleotides match TRBD2. The CDR3 loop spans 15 amino acids. Germline CDR1 SGHTA, CDR2 FQGNSA. V lost 1 base and J lost 11; bases outside the gene matches: 6. CDR3 DNA: TGTGCCAGCAGCTTAGATCTAGCGGGGGGGGCGGTTCAGTACTTC. It yields the protein CASSLDLAGGAVQYF.

This clone has a single count. The genes are TRBV5-1 and TRBJ2-3; 8 bases align to TRBD1. This CDR3 is 15 amino acids long. Germline assignment: CDR1 SGHRS and CDR2 YFSETQ. Trimming at V came to 3 bases and at J to 6 bases, leaving 9 bases not matched to a gene. The CDR3 DNA reads TGCGCCAGCAGCTCGCAGGGGGCGAGAATGGATACGCAGTATTTT. Amino acid sequence: CASSSQGARMDTQYF.

CDR3 sequence: CASLPADMTVNTEAFF. CDR3 DNA: TGTGCCAGCCTCCCAGCTGACATGACGGTGAACACTGAAGCTTTCTTT. This chain joins TRBV28 and TRBJ1-1; D remains ambiguous. Between the trimmed V and J ends, which lost 8 bases and 0 bases, there was a span of 19 bases. The CDR3 runs to 16 residues. CDR1 and CDR2 from the germline V gene are MDHEN and SYDVKM.

J is TRBJ1-1 and V is TRBV30; the D gene is possibly TRBD1 (6 bases). CDR1 is GTSNPN and CDR2 is SVGIG in the germline V gene (reference sequence). Trimming cost V 0 bases and J 1 base, with 6 bases left between them. CDR3 length: 13 residues. CDR3 sequence: CAWSVQGNTEAFF. In DNA form, the CDR3 reads TGTGCCTGGAGTGTACAGGGGAACACTGAAGCTTTCTTT.